The 28 T cell receptor beta chains given below trace back to one sample, sequenced in a study of T-cell memory formation after mild COVID-19. Via MiXCR, TCRdb re-called the 5' RACE reads, giving one row per CDR3 protein. The table has about 130,000 distinct CDR3 sequences, 5% to 6.5% seen once; the top ten hold roughly 2.2%. Sequenced: PBMCs or a T cell subset sorted from them (not recorded which). Receptors were obtained from an adult woman who had mild COVID-19 (a few samples of this study predate the infection). Cell type and time point are not known.

The chain joins TRBV4-1 to TRBJ1-2, with D possibly being TRBD1 (5 bases). This CDR3 contains 15 residues. Germline CDR1 is MGHRA and CDR2 is YSYEKL. The ends were cut back, 4 bases at V and 4 bases at J, with 16 bases in the middle. CDR3 sequence: CASSPADNTFYGYTF. The DNA of the CDR3 is TGCGCCAGCAGCCCCGCGGACAATACCTTCTATGGCTACACCTTC.

The chain has TRBV29-1 and TRBJ2-7, with TRBD2 identical over 11 bases. The CDR3 is 14 amino acids. The trim removed 6 bases at V and 1 base at J, leaving 5 bases unmatched. The V gene's germline CDR1 is SQVTM and CDR2 ANQGSEA. This CDR3 reads CSVSGTSGSYEQYF. For the CDR3, the DNA is TGCAGCGTGTCAGGGACTAGCGGATCCTACGAGCAGTACTTC.

The chain uses TRBV7-2 and TRBJ2-7; 8 positions match TRBD1. The V and J ends lost 5 bases and 2 bases, in that order; junction bases with no gene match: 8. Looked up from germline, CDR1 is SGHTA and CDR2 is FQGNSA. This CDR3 is 15 amino acids long. The CDR3 region has the DNA TGTGCCAGCAGCCAGGACAGGGCCTCTCCCTACGAGCAGTACTTC. Its translation is CASSQDRASPYEQYF.

This clonotype was recorded a few times. This chain joins TRBV2 and TRBJ2-2, with 8 bases fitting TRBD2. CDR3 length: 16 amino acids. V was clipped by 6 bases and J by 3 bases; unmatched bases: 9. Per germline, CDR1 SNHLY and CDR2 FYNNEI. CDR3 sequence: CASSVLGGADTGELFF. The CDR3 nucleotides are TGTGCCAGCAGCGTACTCGGGGGGGCTGACACCGGGGAGCTGTTTTTT.

This clonotype was counted between two and nine times. CDR3 nucleotides: TGTGCCAGCAGCTTATCAAGGGGTATCACCGGGGAGCTGTTTTTT. Amino acid sequence: CASSLSRGITGELFF. The chain links TRBV7-8 to TRBJ2-2; TRBD1 might be the D (5 bases). The CDR3 contains 15 residues. Germline CDR1 SGHVS, CDR2 FQNEAQ. Trimming shortened V by 2 bases and J by 4 bases, and 11 bases separated the two germline ends.

At least ten counts were recorded for this clonotype. The rearrangement joins TRBV4-1 to TRBJ2-1; D is unclear. This CDR3 region has 16 residues. Looked up from germline, CDR1 is MGHRA and CDR2 is YSYEKL. Between the trimmed V and J ends, which lost 0 bases and 0 bases, there was a span of 9 bases. The CDR3 DNA sequence: TGCGCCAGCAGCCAAGATCAGAGGAGCTCCTACAATGAGCAGTTCTTC. Translated, it gives CASSQDQRSSYNEQFF.

This clonotype has a count of ten or more. The chain employs TRBV29-1 and TRBJ1-1; the D is unclear. CDR3 length equals 14 residues. V was cut by 4 bases and J by 3 bases, with 15 bases left in between. The V gene's germline CDR1 is SQVTM and CDR2 ANQGSEA. CDR3 in amino acids: CSVVYAALYTEAFF. The CDR3 DNA reads as TGCAGCGTTGTGTACGCAGCCCTGTACACTGAAGCTTTCTTT.

The chain's CDR3 is CASSILTGYNSPLHF. In DNA, the CDR3 is TGTGCCAGCAGTATACTCACAGGGTATAATTCACCCCTCCACTTT. The rearrangement links TRBV12-3 or TRBV12-4 to TRBJ1-6; D may be TRBD1 (6 bases). V lost 5 bases and J 4 bases, leaving 12 bases between the germline ends. The CDR3 totals 15 residues.

This clonotype was counted ten times or more. The chain carries TRBV9 and TRBJ2-1, with D perhaps matching TRBD2 (5 bases). Trimming took off 5 bases at V and 4 bases at J, with 19 bases between the two ends. CDR1 is SGDLS, CDR2 YYNGEE, per germline. The CDR3 runs to 16 residues. The CDR3 spells CASSPLSASSYNEQFF. CDR3 in DNA: TGTGCCAGCAGTCCTTTGTCGGCTAGCTCGTACAATGAGCAGTTCTTC.

As concerns this clonotype: This clone may be a read error of a much larger clone one base away. The chain employs TRBV24-1 and TRBJ2-3; TRBD2 matches 9 bases. The J segment lost 2 bases and the V segment lost 3 bases, leaving 11 bases of the junction unmatched. The germline V gene has CDR1 KGHDR and CDR2 SFDVKD. The CDR3 is made up of 18 amino acids. CDR3: CATSDPGPAGGSTDTQYF. DNA of the CDR3: TGTGCCACCAGTGATCCAGGACCAGCGGGAGGATCCACAGATACGCAGTATTTT.

J is TRBJ2-1 and V is TRBV18, with D perhaps matching TRBD1 (6 bases). The CDR3 runs 20 residues. Germline CDR1 is KGHSH and CDR2 is LQKENI. V was clipped by 0 bases and J by 6 bases, with 27 bases between them. The CDR3, as DNA: TGTGCCAGCTCACCACCGTTCGGACAGCAAGGGATCCAAAAGGGCAATGAGCAGTTCTTC. Protein sequence: CASSPPFGQQGIQKGNEQFF.

The V and J genes are TRBV29-1 and TRBJ1-1, with D uncertain. Trimming cost V 4 bases and J 1 base, with 7 bases left between them. Germline CDR1 SQVTM, CDR2 ANQGSEA. The CDR3 has 12 residues. CDR3 sequence: CSVGQPNTEAFF. The DNA of the CDR3 is TGCAGCGTTGGCCAGCCGAACACTGAAGCTTTCTTT.

This clonotype was seen a handful of times. The chain carries TRBV7-9 and TRBJ1-1; unclear D gene. Trimming shortened V by 0 bases and J by 1 base, and 6 bases separated the two germline ends. This CDR3 has 14 residues. Germline V CDR1 and CDR2: SEHNR, FQNEAQ (reference sequence). CDR3 sequence reads: CASSLALANTEAFF. In DNA form, the CDR3 reads TGTGCCAGCAGCTTAGCGCTGGCGAACACTGAAGCTTTCTTT.

This clonotype was seen a few times. The V and J genes are TRBV4-1 and TRBJ2-1, with D possibly TRBD1 on 6 matching bases. The CDR3 extends over 12 amino acids. Trimming cost V 2 bases and J 9 bases, with 8 bases left between them. Germline CDR1 and CDR2: MGHRA and YSYEKL. This chain's CDR3 is CASSQIRGEQFF. CDR3 DNA: TGCGCCAGCAGCCAAATCAGGGGTGAGCAGTTCTTC.

Here the CDR3 DNA reads TGTGCCAGCAGTTACGGCCCGGTGCCATCGGTGGCCTACCCAGAGCAGTTCTTC. The encoded protein is CASSYGPVPSVAYPEQFF. This chain joins TRBV6-2 or TRBV6-3 and TRBJ2-1; D is unclear. The CDR3 loop spans 18 amino acids. Trimming took 2 bases from V and 10 from J, leaving 27 bases between them. CDR1 is MNHEY and CDR2 is SVGEGT in the germline V gene.

V usage is TRBV11-2 and J usage is TRBJ2-1, with D perhaps TRBD2 (6 bases). The CDR3 has 15 amino acids. V lost 5 bases and J 4 bases, leaving 15 bases between the germline ends. CDR1 and CDR2 (germline): SGHAT, FQNNGV. The CDR3 DNA reads as TGTGCCAGCAGCCCCGGGGGAGTGGGGTACAATGAGCAGTTCTTC. It translates to CASSPGGVGYNEQFF.

Ten or more counts support this clonotype. The chain employs TRBV12-3 or TRBV12-4 and TRBJ1-1; D uncertain. This CDR3 has 11 amino acids. Deletions cut 1 base from V and 8 bases from J, with 5 bases between. The CDR3 protein is CASSLELEAFF. The CDR3 coding sequence is TGTGCCAGCAGTTTAGAATTGGAAGCTTTCTTT.

This clonotype was detected ten times or more. The rearrangement joins TRBV6-6 to TRBJ2-7; 10 bases are a match to TRBD2. The CDR3 is 16 residues long. Germline V lookup: CDR1 MNHNY, CDR2 SVGAGI (reference sequence). V gave up 0 bases and J gave up 1 base; unmatched junction bases: 3. CDR3: CASSYSKLAGSYEQYF. The CDR3 coding sequence is TGTGCCAGCAGTTACTCGAAACTAGCGGGGTCCTACGAGCAGTACTTC.

The chain uses TRBV7-8 and TRBJ1-5; 9 positions match TRBD1. This CDR3 has 17 amino acids. V was clipped by 5 bases and J by 4 bases; unmatched bases: 12. Germline-derived CDR1 and CDR2 are SGHVS and FQNEAQ. This CDR3 is CASSHPKTGGRNQPQHF. CDR3 coding DNA: TGTGCCAGCAGCCACCCTAAGACAGGGGGTAGGAATCAGCCCCAGCATTTT.

This clonotype was counted ten times or more. CDR3 sequence reads: CASSLYRNYGYTF. CDR3 sequence (DNA): TGTGCCAGCAGCTTATATCGGAACTATGGCTACACCTTC. The gene calls are TRBV7-9 and TRBJ1-2; D unclear. The CDR3 is 13 residues long. From germline, CDR1 is SEHNR and CDR2 FQNEAQ (reference sequence). Trimming left V 2 bases short and J 2 bases short, with 6 bases between.

V usage is TRBV10-3 and J usage is TRBJ1-5; D unresolved. The CDR3 runs to 15 residues. CDR1 is ENHRY, CDR2 SYGVKD, per germline. Trimming removed 5 bases from V and 5 bases from J, with 16 bases in between. The CDR3 sequence: CAISYGPTADQPQHF. DNA of the CDR3: TGTGCCATCAGTTACGGACCCACCGCGGATCAGCCCCAGCATTTT.

The table lists this clonotype with a few counts. The chain carries TRBV7-2 and TRBJ1-6; TRBD1 is a possible D gene (5 bases). This CDR3 region has 15 residues. CDR1 SGHTA and CDR2 FQGNSA come from the germline V gene. Trimming pared 1 base from V and 7 bases from J, leaving 11 bases between. The CDR3 region is CASSLEGARNSPLHF. DNA for the CDR3: TGTGCCAGCAGCTTAGAAGGGGCTAGGAATTCACCCCTCCACTTT.

The chain recombines TRBV4-1 with TRBJ1-4; no definite D call. V lost 4 bases, J lost 8 bases, and 11 bases lay in between. The CDR3 extends over 13 amino acids. Looked up from germline, CDR1 is MGHRA and CDR2 is YSYEKL. CDR3 DNA sequence: TGCGCCAGCAGCCCTCGAGCCGCGGAAAAACTGTTTTTT. Residues: CASSPRAAEKLFF.

This clonotype was detected ten times or more. The V and J genes are TRBV12-5 and TRBJ2-3, with 7 bases that match TRBD2. CDR1 and CDR2 from the germline V gene are LGHNT and FRNRAP. CDR3 size: 15 residues. V dropped 3 bases and J dropped 6; count of bases not matched to a gene: 9. CDR3: CASGFRLAGEDTQYF. For the CDR3, the DNA is TGTGCTAGTGGTTTTCGTTTGGCGGGGGAGGATACGCAGTATTTT.

The chain couples TRBV6-2 or TRBV6-3 to TRBJ2-1; 7 positions match TRBD2. The V gene's germline CDR1 is MNHEY and CDR2 SVGEGT. The trim removed 5 bases at V and 7 bases at J, leaving 11 bases unmatched. The CDR3 sequence is 15 residues long. CDR3 nucleotides: TGTGCCAGCAGTCAGAACGGGAGGCTGAAGAATGAGCAGTTCTTC. Amino acid sequence: CASSQNGRLKNEQFF.

The chain couples TRBV20-1 to TRBJ2-1, with TRBD2 matching 8 bases. Germline trimming cut 6 bases from V and 15 bases from J; bases unmatched to any gene: 16. CDR1 is DFQATT, CDR2 SNEGSKA, per germline (reference sequence). The CDR3 spans 13 residues. CDR3 protein: CSAYLGTSGRWFF. The CDR3 nucleotides read TGCAGTGCCTACCTCGGGACTAGTGGTAGGTGGTTCTTC.

The chain is built from TRBV18 and TRBJ2-3; 9 bases match TRBD2. Germline CDR1 reads KGHSH; CDR2 reads LQKENI. Trimming removed 6 bases from V and 2 bases from J; junction bases left unmatched: 9. This CDR3 is built from 16 residues. In nucleotides, the CDR3 is TGTGCCAGCTCCCCCCGCCAGCGGGGGGTCACAGATACGCAGTATTTT. Amino acid sequence: CASSPRQRGVTDTQYF. Full variable domain (remainder filled in from reference TRBV18 and TRBJ2-3): NAGVMQNPRHLVRRRGQEARLRCSPMKGHSHVYWYRQLPEEGLKFMVYLQKENIIDESGMPKERFSAEFPKEGPSILRIQQVVRGDSAAYFCASSPRQRGVTDTQYFGPGTRLTVL.

In its sample, this clonotype was seen many times. The rearrangement joins TRBV29-1 to TRBJ2-2, with a tentative D call TRBD1 (6 bases). CDR3 length equals 14 residues. Trimming left V 2 bases short and J 0 bases short, with 7 bases between. The germline CDR1 and CDR2 sequences are SQVTM and ANQGSEA. The CDR3 loop is CSVERDTNTGELFF. The CDR3, as DNA: TGCAGCGTTGAACGGGACACGAACACCGGGGAGCTGTTTTTT.